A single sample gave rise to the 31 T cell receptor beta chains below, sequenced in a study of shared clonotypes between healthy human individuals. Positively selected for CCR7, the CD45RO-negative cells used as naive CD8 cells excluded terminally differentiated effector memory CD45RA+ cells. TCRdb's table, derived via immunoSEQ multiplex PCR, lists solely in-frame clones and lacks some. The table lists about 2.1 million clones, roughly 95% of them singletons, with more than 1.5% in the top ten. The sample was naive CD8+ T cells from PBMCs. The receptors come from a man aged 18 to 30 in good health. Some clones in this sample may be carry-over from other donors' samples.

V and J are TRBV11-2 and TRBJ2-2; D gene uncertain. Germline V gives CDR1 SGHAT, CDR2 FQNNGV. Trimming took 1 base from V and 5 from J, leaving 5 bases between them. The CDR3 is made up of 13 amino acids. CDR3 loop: CASSLVATGELFF. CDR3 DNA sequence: TGTGCCAGCAGCTTAGTTGCAACCGGGGAGCTGTTTTTT.

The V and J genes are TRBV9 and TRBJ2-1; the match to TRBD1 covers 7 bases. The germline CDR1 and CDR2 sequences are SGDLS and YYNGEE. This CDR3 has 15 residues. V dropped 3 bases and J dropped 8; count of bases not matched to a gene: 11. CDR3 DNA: TGTGCCAGCAGCGAGCCCCTTGACAGGGCCTATGAGCAGTTCTTC. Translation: CASSEPLDRAYEQFF.

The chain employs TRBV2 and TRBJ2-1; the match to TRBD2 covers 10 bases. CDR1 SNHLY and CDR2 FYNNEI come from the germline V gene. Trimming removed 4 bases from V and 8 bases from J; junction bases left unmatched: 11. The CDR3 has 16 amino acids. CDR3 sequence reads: CASSGSLAGALDEQFF. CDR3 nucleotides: TGTGCCAGCAGTGGGTCTCTAGCGGGAGCTCTTGATGAGCAGTTCTTC. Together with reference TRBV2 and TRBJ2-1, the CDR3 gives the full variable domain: EPEVTQTPSHQVTQMGQEVILRCVPISNHLYFYWYRQILGQKVEFLVSFYNNEISEKSEIFDDQFSVERPDGSNFTLKIRSTKLEDSAMYFCASSGSLAGALDEQFFGPGTRLTVL.

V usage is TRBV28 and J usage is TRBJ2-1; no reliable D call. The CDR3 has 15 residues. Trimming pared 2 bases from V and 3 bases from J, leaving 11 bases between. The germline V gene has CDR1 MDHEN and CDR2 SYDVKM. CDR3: CASSLKSLVYNEQFF. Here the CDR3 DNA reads TGTGCCAGCAGTTTAAAGTCGCTGGTCTACAATGAGCAGTTCTTC.

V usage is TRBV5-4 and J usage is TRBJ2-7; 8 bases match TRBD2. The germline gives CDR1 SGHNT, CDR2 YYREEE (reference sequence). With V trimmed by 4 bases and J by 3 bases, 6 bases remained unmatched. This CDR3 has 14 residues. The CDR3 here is CASSITSGHYEQYF. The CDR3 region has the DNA TGTGCCAGCAGCATTACTAGCGGACACTACGAGCAGTACTTC.

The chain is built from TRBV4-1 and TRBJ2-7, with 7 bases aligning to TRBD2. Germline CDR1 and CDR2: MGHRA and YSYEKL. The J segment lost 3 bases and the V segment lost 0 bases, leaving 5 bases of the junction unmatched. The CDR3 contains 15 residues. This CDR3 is CASSQDRAGLYEQYF. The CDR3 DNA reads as TGCGCCAGCAGCCAAGACCGAGCGGGACTCTACGAGCAGTACTTC.

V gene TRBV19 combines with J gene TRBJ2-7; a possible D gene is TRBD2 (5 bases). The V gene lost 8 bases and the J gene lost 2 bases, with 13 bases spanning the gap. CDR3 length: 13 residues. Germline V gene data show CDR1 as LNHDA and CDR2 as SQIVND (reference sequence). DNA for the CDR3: TGTGCCAGTGGTGTAGGAGGTACCTACGAGCAGTACTTC. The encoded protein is CASGVGGTYEQYF. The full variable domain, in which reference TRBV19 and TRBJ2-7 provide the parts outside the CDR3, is DGGITQSPKYLFRKEGQNVTLSCEQNLNHDAMYWYRQDPGQGLRLIYYSQIVNDFQKGDIAEGYSVSREKKESFPLTVTSAQKNPTAFYLCASGVGGTYEQYFGPGTRLTVT.

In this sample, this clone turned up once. CDR3 sequence (DNA): TGTGCCAGCAGCCCGCCCCGCCGGGCAGATACGCAGTATTTT. Translation: CASSPPRRADTQYF. J is TRBJ2-3 and V is TRBV7-2, with D unresolved. CDR3 size: 14 residues. V lost 5 bases to trimming and J lost 4 bases, with 13 bases between them. Germline V gene sequence: CDR1 SGHTA, CDR2 FQGNSA.

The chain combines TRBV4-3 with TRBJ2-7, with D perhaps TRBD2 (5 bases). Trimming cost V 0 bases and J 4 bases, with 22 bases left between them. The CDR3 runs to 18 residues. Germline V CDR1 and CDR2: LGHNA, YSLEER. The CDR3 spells CASSQDYTVAGETYEQYF. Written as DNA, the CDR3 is TGCGCCAGCAGCCAAGATTACACGGTGGCGGGTGAAACTTACGAGCAGTACTTC.

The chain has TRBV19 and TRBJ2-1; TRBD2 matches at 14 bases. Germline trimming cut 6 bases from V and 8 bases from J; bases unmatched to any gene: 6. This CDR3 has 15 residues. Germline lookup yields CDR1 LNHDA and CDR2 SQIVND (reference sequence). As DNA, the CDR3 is TGTGCCAGTAGCGGGACTAGCGGGAGAGTCCATGAGCAGTTCTTC. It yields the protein CASSGTSGRVHEQFF.

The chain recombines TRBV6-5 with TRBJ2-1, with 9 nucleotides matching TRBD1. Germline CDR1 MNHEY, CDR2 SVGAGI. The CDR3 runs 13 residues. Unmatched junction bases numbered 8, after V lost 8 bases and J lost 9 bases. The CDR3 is CASGRTGDGEQFF. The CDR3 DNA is TGTGCCAGCGGCCGGACAGGGGATGGTGAGCAGTTCTTC.

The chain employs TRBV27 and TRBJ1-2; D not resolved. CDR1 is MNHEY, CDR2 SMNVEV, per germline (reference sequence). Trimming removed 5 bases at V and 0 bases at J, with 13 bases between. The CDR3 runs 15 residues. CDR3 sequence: CASSPQTDPNYGYTF. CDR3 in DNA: TGTGCCAGCAGTCCTCAGACGGATCCTAACTATGGCTACACCTTC.

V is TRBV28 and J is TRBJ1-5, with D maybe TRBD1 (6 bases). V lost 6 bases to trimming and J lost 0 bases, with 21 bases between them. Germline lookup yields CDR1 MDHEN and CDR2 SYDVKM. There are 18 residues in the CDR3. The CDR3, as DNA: TGTGCCAGCAGGGGAATCAGGGGTGTCCCGAATAGCAATCAGCCCCAGCATTTT. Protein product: CASRGIRGVPNSNQPQHF.

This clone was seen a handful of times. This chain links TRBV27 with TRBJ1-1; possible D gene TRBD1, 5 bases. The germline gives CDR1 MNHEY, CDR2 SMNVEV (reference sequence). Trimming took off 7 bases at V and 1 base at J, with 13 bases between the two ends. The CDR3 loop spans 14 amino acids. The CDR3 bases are TGTGCCAGCACCCCGGGGGTCCCGAACACTGAAGCTTTCTTT. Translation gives CASTPGVPNTEAFF.

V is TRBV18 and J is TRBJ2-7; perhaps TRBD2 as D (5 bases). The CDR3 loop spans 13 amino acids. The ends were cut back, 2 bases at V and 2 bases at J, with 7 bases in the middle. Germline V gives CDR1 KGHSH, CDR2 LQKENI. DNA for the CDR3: TGTGCCAGCTCACCAGAGGGAACCTACGAGCAGTACTTC. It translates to CASSPEGTYEQYF.

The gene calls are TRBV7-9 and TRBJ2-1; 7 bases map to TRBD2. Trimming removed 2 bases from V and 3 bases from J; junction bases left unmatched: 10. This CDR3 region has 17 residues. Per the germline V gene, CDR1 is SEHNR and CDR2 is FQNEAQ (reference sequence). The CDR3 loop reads CASSLQGGSTYYNEQFF. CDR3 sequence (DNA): TGTGCCAGCAGCTTACAGGGCGGGAGCACTTACTACAATGAGCAGTTCTTC.

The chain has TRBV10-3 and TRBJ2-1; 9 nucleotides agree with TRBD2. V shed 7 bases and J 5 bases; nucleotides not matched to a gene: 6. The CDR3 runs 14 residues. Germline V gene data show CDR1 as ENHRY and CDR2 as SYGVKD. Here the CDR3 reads CAITGAGGDNEQFF. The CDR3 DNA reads TGTGCCATCACGGGGGCGGGAGGGGACAATGAGCAGTTCTTC.

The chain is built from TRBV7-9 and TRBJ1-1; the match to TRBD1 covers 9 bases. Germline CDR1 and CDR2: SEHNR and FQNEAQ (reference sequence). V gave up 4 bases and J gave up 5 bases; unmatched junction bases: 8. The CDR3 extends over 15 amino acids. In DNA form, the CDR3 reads TGTGCCAGCAGCTCCCTAGGGACAGGGAGAACTGAAGCTTTCTTT. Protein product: CASSSLGTGRTEAFF.

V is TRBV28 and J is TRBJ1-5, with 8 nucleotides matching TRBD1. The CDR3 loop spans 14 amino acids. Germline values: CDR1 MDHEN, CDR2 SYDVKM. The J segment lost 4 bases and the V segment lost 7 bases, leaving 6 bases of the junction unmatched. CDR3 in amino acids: CASTRTGYNQPQHF. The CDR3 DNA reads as TGTGCCAGCACCCGGACAGGGTATAATCAGCCCCAGCATTTT.

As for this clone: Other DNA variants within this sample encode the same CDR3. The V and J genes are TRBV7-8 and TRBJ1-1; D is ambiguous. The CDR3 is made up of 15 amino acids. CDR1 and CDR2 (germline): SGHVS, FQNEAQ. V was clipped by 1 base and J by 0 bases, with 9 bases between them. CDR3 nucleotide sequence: TGTGCCAGCAGCTTAGAGCCGGGGATGAACACTGAAGCTTTCTTT. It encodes CASSLEPGMNTEAFF.

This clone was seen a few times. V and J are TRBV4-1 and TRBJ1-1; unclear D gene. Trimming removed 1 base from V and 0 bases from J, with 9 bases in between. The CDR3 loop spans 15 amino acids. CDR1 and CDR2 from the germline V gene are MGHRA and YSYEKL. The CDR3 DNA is TGCGCCAGCAGCCAAGGTGCCACCTTGAACACTGAAGCTTTCTTT. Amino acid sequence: CASSQGATLNTEAFF.

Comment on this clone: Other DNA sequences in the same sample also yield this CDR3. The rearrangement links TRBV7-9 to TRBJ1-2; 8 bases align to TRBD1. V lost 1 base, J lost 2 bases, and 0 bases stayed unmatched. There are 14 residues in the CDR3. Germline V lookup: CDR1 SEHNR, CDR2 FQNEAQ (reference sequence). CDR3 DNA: TGTGCCAGCAGCTTAGGGACAGGGAACTATGGCTACACCTTC. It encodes CASSLGTGNYGYTF.

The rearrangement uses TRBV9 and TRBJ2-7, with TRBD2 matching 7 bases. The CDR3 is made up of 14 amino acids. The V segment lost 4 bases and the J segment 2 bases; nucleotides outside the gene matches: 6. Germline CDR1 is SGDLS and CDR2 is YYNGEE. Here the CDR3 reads CASSPGTTAYEQYF. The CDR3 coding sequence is TGTGCCAGCAGCCCTGGGACTACCGCCTACGAGCAGTACTTC. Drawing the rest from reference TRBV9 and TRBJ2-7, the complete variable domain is DSGVTQTPKHLITATGQRVTLRCSPRSGDLSVYWYQQSLDQGLQFLIQYYNGEERAKGNILERFSAQQFPDLHSELNLSSLELGDSALYFCASSPGTTAYEQYFGPGTRLTVT.

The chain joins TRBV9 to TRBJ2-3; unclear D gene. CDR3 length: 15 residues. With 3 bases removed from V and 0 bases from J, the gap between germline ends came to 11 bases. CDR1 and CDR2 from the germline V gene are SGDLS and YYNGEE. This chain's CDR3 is CASSELAASTDTQYF. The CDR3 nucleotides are TGTGCCAGCAGCGAGTTAGCCGCTAGCACAGATACGCAGTATTTT.

The CDR3 DNA reads TGTGCCAGCAGCTTATTACCCGGACAGGGAACCTACAATGAGCAGTTCTTC. Amino acids: CASSLLPGQGTYNEQFF. The V and J genes are TRBV7-2 and TRBJ2-1; 8 bases line up with TRBD1. Germline V gives CDR1 SGHTA, CDR2 FQGNSA. The CDR3 has 17 amino acids. The V segment lost 2 bases and the J segment 2 bases; nucleotides outside the gene matches: 8.

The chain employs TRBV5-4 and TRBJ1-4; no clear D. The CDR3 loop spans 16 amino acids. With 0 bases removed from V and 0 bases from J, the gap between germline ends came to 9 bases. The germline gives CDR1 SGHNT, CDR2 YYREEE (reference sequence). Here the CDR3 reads CASSLGRPATNEKLFF. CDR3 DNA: TGTGCCAGCAGCTTGGGACGGCCCGCAACTAATGAAAAACTGTTTTTT.

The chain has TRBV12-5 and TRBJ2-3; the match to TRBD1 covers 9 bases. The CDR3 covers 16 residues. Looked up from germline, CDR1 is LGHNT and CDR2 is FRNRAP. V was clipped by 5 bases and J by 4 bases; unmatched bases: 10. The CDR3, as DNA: TGTGCTAGTGGTGGCCCGGACAGGGGTTTGGCAGATACGCAGTATTTT. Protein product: CASGGPDRGLADTQYF. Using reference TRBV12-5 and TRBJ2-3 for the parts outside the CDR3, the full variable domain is DARVTQTPRHKVTEMGQEVTMRCQPILGHNTVFWYRQTMMQGLELLAYFRNRAPLDDSGMPKDRFSAEMPDATLATLKIQPSEPRDSAVYFCASGGPDRGLADTQYFGPGTRLTVL.

CDR3 protein: CASSAGQGIINYGYTF. CDR3 sequence (DNA): TGTGCCAGCAGCGCCGGTCAGGGGATAATCAACTATGGCTACACCTTC. The V and J genes are TRBV9 and TRBJ1-2; D might be TRBD1 (6 bases). Trimming removed 3 bases at V and 2 bases at J, with 17 bases between. The CDR3 runs to 16 residues. The germline V gene has CDR1 SGDLS and CDR2 YYNGEE.

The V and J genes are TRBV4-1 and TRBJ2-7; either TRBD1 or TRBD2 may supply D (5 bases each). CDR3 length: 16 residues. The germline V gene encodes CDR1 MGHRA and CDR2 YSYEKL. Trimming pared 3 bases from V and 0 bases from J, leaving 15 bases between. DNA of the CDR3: TGCGCCAGCAGCCATGACAGCGGAGCCGTCTCCTACGAGCAGTACTTC. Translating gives CASSHDSGAVSYEQYF.

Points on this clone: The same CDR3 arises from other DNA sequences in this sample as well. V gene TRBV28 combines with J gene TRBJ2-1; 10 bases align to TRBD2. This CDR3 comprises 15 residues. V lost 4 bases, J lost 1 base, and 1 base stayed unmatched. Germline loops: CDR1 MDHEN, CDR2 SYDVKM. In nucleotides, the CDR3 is TGTGCCAGCAGTTGGACTAGCGGTTCCTACAATGAGCAGTTCTTC. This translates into CASSWTSGSYNEQFF.

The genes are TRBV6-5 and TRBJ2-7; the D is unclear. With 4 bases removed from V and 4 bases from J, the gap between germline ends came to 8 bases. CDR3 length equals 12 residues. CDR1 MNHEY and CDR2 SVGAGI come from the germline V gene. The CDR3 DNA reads TGTGCCAGCAGTTCAGCGTTGTACGAGCAGTACTTC. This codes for CASSSALYEQYF.